The 5 T cell receptor beta chains below were found in one sample sequenced in a study of T cells in Graves' hyperthyroidism and ophthalmopathy (dated by TCRdb to the late 2010s). The protocol used for the library was multiplex PCR. The sample was run on an Illumina HiSeq 2000. Amplification of TCR beta CDR3 regions was carried out from RNA transcripts. The first round of RT-PCR for the TCR CDR3 was performed with the HTBI primer set and the Qiagen OneStep RT-PCR kit. TCRdb itself trimmed the public reads at Q25 with fastp, ran MiXCR and retained productive beta chains. One record per CDR3 amino acid sequence lists the most common genes and DNA. The sample table lists 600,000 or so distinct CDR3 sequences, 13% to 15% of them with a count of one. Of the sample, over 6% falls within the top ten clones. The sample comprised blood. The receptor set was obtained from a woman between 18 and 29 years old with Graves' ophthalmopathy.

As to this clonotype: Since a much larger clone is just one base distant, this may be a read error. Given the absence of the conserved phenylalanine or tryptophan at the CDR3 end, a read error is likely. The gene calls are TRBV20-1 and TRBJ2-7; D is undetermined. Looked up from germline, CDR1 is DFQATT and CDR2 is SNEGSKA (reference sequence). Trimming removed 0 bases from V and 0 bases from J, with 12 bases in between. This CDR3 contains 15 residues. CDR3 DNA: TGCAGTGCTAGAGATCCTTCGGCAGGCTCCTACGAGCAGTACTCC. Its protein is CSARDPSAGSYEQYS.

The V and J genes are TRBV12-3 or TRBV12-4 and TRBJ2-1; TRBD1 matches 9 bases. The CDR3 loop spans 15 amino acids. The ends lost 4 bases at V and 6 bases at J; junction bases unmatched: 7. The DNA of the CDR3 is TGTGCCAGCAGTTACCCGGGACAGGGACCCAATGAGCAGTTCTTC. Translated: CASSYPGQGPNEQFF.

This clonotype was detected many times. The chain combines TRBV11-3 with TRBJ2-3; 12 bases agree with TRBD1. The CDR3 spans 14 residues. Germline V lookup: CDR1 SGHNT, CDR2 YENEEA. The V and J ends lost 8 bases and 4 bases, in that order; junction bases with no gene match: 4. As DNA, the CDR3 is TGTGCCAGCGGGGACAGGGGGCTGTCAGATACGCAGTATTTT. This translates into CASGDRGLSDTQYF.

On this clonotype itself: Germline and junction disagree at one end, which may indicate a read error. The genes are TRBV11-3 and TRBJ2-5; TRBD2 is a possible D gene (6 bases). The J call may be mistaken, given a closer DNA end match to TRBJ2-1. Germline-derived CDR1 and CDR2 are SGHNT and YENEEA. The CDR3 sequence is 13 residues long. CDR3 sequence: CASSQAGLETQFF. Written as DNA, the CDR3 is TGCGCCAGCAGCCAGGCGGGGCTGGAGACCCAGTTCTTC.

This clonotype was detected ten times or more. The genes are TRBV7-2 and TRBJ2-7; 7 bases are a match to TRBD2. CDR3 length: 14 amino acids. V was clipped by 5 bases and J by 2 bases; unmatched bases: 6. CDR1 SGHTA and CDR2 FQGNSA come from the germline V gene. CDR3 DNA sequence: TGTGCCAGCAGCCGTCAGCGGGGAACCTACGAGCAGTACTTC. This codes for CASSRQRGTYEQYF.